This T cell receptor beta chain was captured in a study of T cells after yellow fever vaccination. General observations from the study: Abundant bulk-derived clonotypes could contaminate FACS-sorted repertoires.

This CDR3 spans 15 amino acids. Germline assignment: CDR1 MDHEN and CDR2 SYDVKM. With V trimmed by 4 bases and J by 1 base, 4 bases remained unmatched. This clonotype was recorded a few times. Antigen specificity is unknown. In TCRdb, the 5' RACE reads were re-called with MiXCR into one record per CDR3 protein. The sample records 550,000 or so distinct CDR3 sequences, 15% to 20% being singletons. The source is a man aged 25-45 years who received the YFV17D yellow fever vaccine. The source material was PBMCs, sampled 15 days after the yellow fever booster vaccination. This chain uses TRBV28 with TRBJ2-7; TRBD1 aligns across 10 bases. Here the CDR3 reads CASSSGQGVSYEQYF. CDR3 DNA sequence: TGTGCCAGCAGTTCCGGACAGGGGGTTTCCTACGAGCAGTACTTC.